This TCR beta chain was captured by sequencing in a study of CD8+CD57+ T cells in acquired aplastic anemia. The germline V gene has CDR1 LGHNA and CDR2 YNFKEQ. The CDR3 runs to 14 residues. The V gene lost 1 base and the J gene lost 4 bases, with 10 bases spanning the gap. In its sample, this clonotype was seen many times. As yet, its antigen is unknown. Broader study findings: CD8+ Simpson's diversity in patients was not significantly different from that in controls.

CDR3 and TCR beta VDJ profiling relied on a genomic DNA template. Using its own MiXCR run on the reads, TCRdb lists one record per CDR3 protein. The sample has around 180,000 distinct CDR3 sequences, about three fifths seen once. This clonotype originated in a human donor with severe aplastic anemia or a healthy control (not recorded which). Material for sequencing was sorted CD4+, CD8+, or CD8+CD57+ T cells (not recorded which) from PBMCs. The chain has TRBV4-2 and TRBJ1-2; the D is unclear. The CDR3 DNA is TGTGCCAGCAGCCAAGCTTGGAGTTCCTATGGCTACACCTTC. It yields the protein CASSQAWSSYGYTF.